This is a list of T cell receptor beta chains from one sample in a study of cytomegalovirus exposure and HLA in healthy donors. Clones were sequenced by immunoSEQ multiplex PCR, and TCRdb holds only the in-frame ones, with some missing. This table holds some 160,000 clones, roughly 80% found once. The source material was PBMCs. All receptors come from a woman aged 30 to 39 in good health and CMV-seronegative. Both conserved end residues are part of each CDR3. Each record gives: V gene, clone size, J gene, CDR3 length, D gene, CDR3 protein, CDR3 DNA. D genes are given only for firm matches. Some rows mark clone size as missing; the rest say once, few, many or name a class of expanded clone.

v_gene: TRBV4-2; abundance: once; j_gene: TRBJ2-7; len: 15; d_gene: NA; CDR3aa: CASSQERDLVNEQYF; CDR3nt: TGTGCCAGCAGCCAAGAAAGGGACTTAGTCAACGAGCAGTACTTC
v_gene: TRBV15; abundance: NA; j_gene: TRBJ2-2; len: 14; d_gene: NA; CDR3aa: CATSRDQVPGELFF; CDR3nt: TGTGCCACCAGCAGAGATCAGGTCCCCGGGGAGCTGTTTTTT
v_gene: TRBV5-1; abundance: NA; j_gene: TRBJ1-4; len: 14; d_gene: TRBD1; CDR3aa: CASSLTGGGEKLFF; CDR3nt: TGCGCCAGCAGCCTGACAGGGGGCGGTGAAAAACTGTTTTTT
v_gene: TRBV11-2; abundance: few; j_gene: TRBJ1-3; len: 15; d_gene: TRBD1; CDR3aa: CASSPGQGPGNTIYF; CDR3nt: TGTGCCAGCAGCCCGGGACAGGGACCTGGAAACACCATATATTTT
v_gene: TRBV5-1; abundance: NA; j_gene: TRBJ2-1; len: 13; d_gene: TRBD1; CDR3aa: CASSPVTGGEQFF; CDR3nt: TGCGCCAGCAGCCCGGTGACAGGGGGTGAGCAGTTCTTC
v_gene: TRBV4-2; abundance: NA; j_gene: TRBJ2-1; len: 16; d_gene: TRBD2; CDR3aa: CASSPGTSGGDGEQFF; CDR3nt: TGTGCCAGCAGCCCAGGGACTAGCGGGGGGGATGGTGAACAGTTCTTC
v_gene: TRBV11-1; abundance: NA; j_gene: TRBJ1-1; len: 15; d_gene: NA; CDR3aa: CASSPSRGGNTEAFF; CDR3nt: TGTGCCAGCAGCCCCTCGAGGGGGGGGAACACTGAAGCTTTCTTT
v_gene: TRBV28; abundance: NA; j_gene: TRBJ1-5; len: 15; d_gene: NA; CDR3aa: CASSPVGAGNQPQHF; CDR3nt: TGTGCCAGCAGCCCGGTAGGGGCGGGGAATCAGCCCCAGCATTTT
v_gene: TRBV10-3; abundance: NA; j_gene: TRBJ2-5; len: 14; d_gene: TRBD2; CDR3aa: CAISLAGGQKEQYF; CDR3nt: TGTGCCATCAGTCTAGCGGGGGGCCAAAAGGAGCAGTACTTC
v_gene: TRBV28; abundance: many; j_gene: TRBJ2-7; len: 15; d_gene: NA; CDR3aa: CATAGERLRAYEQYF; CDR3nt: TGTGCCACCGCCGGGGAGCGCTTGAGGGCCTACGAGCAGTACTTC
v_gene: TRBV6-5; abundance: NA; j_gene: TRBJ1-2; len: 14; d_gene: NA; CDR3aa: CASSFTLGGFDYTF; CDR3nt: TGTGCCAGCAGTTTCACTTTGGGGGGGTTTGACTACACCTTC
v_gene: TRBV5-5; abundance: NA; j_gene: TRBJ1-1; len: 13; d_gene: NA; CDR3aa: CASSLVGPTEAFF; CDR3nt: TGTGCCAGCAGCTTGGTGGGCCCTACTGAAGCTTTCTTT
v_gene: TRBV6-5; abundance: NA; j_gene: TRBJ1-4; len: 13; d_gene: NA; CDR3aa: CASSYRPANELFF; CDR3nt: TGTGCCAGCAGTTACCGTCCAGCGAATGAACTGTTTTTT
v_gene: TRBV11-2; abundance: NA; j_gene: TRBJ2-5; len: 14; d_gene: TRBD2; CDR3aa: CASSRTSGEETQYF; CDR3nt: TGTGCCAGCAGCCGGACTAGCGGAGAAGAGACCCAGTACTTC
v_gene: TRBV28; abundance: NA; j_gene: TRBJ1-6; len: 13; d_gene: NA; CDR3aa: CATNRVDNSPLHF; CDR3nt: TGTGCCACCAATCGGGTGGATAATTCACCCCTCCACTTT
v_gene: TRBV11-3; abundance: NA; j_gene: TRBJ1-4; len: 14; d_gene: NA; CDR3aa: CASRPGTLNEKLFF; CDR3nt: TGTGCCAGCAGACCTGGGACACTAAATGAAAAACTGTTTTTT
v_gene: TRBV25-1; abundance: NA; j_gene: TRBJ1-2; len: 15; d_gene: NA; CDR3aa: CASSEWSGQGRRYTF; CDR3nt: TGTGCCAGCAGTGAATGGTCAGGTCAGGGAAGAAGGTACACCTTC
v_gene: TRBV7-2; abundance: NA; j_gene: TRBJ2-1; len: 12; d_gene: NA; CDR3aa: CASSHSYNEQFF; CDR3nt: TGTGCCAGCAGCCACTCCTACAATGAGCAGTTCTTC
v_gene: TRBV6-5; abundance: NA; j_gene: TRBJ2-7; len: 14; d_gene: TRBD1; CDR3aa: CASSKGQGIYEQYF; CDR3nt: TGTGCCAGCAGTAAGGGACAGGGAATCTACGAGCAGTACTTC
v_gene: TRBV5-1; abundance: NA; j_gene: TRBJ1-1; len: 14; d_gene: NA; CDR3aa: CASSLRGMNTEAFF; CDR3nt: TGCGCCAGCAGCTTGAGGGGAATGAACACTGAAGCTTTCTTT
v_gene: TRBV18; abundance: NA; j_gene: TRBJ2-5; len: 12; d_gene: NA; CDR3aa: CASSPGGETQYF; CDR3nt: TGTGCCAGCTCACCAGGGGGCGAGACCCAGTACTTC
v_gene: TRBV19; abundance: once; j_gene: TRBJ2-5; len: 15; d_gene: TRBD2; CDR3aa: CASRPRELAQETQYF; CDR3nt: TGTGCCAGTAGGCCTAGGGAACTAGCGCAAGAGACCCAGTACTTC
v_gene: TRBV5-1; abundance: once; j_gene: TRBJ2-7; len: 15; d_gene: TRBD1; CDR3aa: CASSSGDRGPWEQYF; CDR3nt: TGCGCCAGCAGCTCAGGGGACAGGGGGCCATGGGAGCAGTACTTC
v_gene: TRBV5-1; abundance: NA; j_gene: TRBJ2-1; len: 17; d_gene: TRBD2; CDR3aa: CASSLAPGLAGDNEQFF; CDR3nt: TGCGCCAGCAGCTTGGCCCCAGGACTAGCGGGCGACAATGAGCAGTTCTTC
v_gene: TRBV7-2; abundance: NA; j_gene: TRBJ2-3; len: 16; d_gene: TRBD2; CDR3aa: CASRLLAGALTDTQYF; CDR3nt: TGTGCCAGCAGGCTACTAGCGGGGGCCCTCACAGATACGCAGTATTTT
v_gene: TRBV28; abundance: NA; j_gene: TRBJ1-1; len: 15; d_gene: NA; CDR3aa: CASSSAGAGNTEAFF; CDR3nt: TGTGCCAGCAGCTCGGCGGGCGCCGGGAACACTGAAGCTTTCTTT